Listed here are 24 T cell receptor beta chains from one sample, sequenced in a study of long-term antiretroviral therapy in people with HIV. A v3.0 immunoSEQ assay was performed at survey level. Here immunoSEQ multiplex PCR was the method, and the copy in TCRdb shows in-frame clones only, minus some. The sample includes approximately 17,000 clones, 90% to 95% of them seen just once. The sample here was unsorted PBMCs, taken 0.6 years after starting antiretroviral therapy. These receptors came from a woman between 35 and 50 years old with HIV.

This clone was counted a single time. The rearrangement links TRBV6-4 to TRBJ2-2; 7 nucleotides line up with TRBD1. The V gene's germline CDR1 is MRHNA and CDR2 SNTAGT. The CDR3 runs 16 residues. Germline trimming cut 5 bases from V and 4 bases from J; bases unmatched to any gene: 10. For the CDR3, the DNA is TGTGCCAGCAGTCTCAGACAGGGTGGGACCACCGGGGAGCTGTTTTTT. This translates into CASSLRQGGTTGELFF.

The CDR3 nucleotides are TGTGCCAGCAGTGAAGGGGGACAGTCGGACACTGAAGCTTTCTTT. Protein product: CASSEGGQSDTEAFF. The gene calls are TRBV2 and TRBJ1-1, with 7 bases matching TRBD1. V trimming: 1 base; J trimming: 3 bases; junction bases outside the gene matches: 5. Germline CDR1 and CDR2: SNHLY and FYNNEI. This CDR3 is built from 15 residues.

This clone was detected only a few times. The chain has TRBV6-6 and TRBJ1-5; D is unclear. Trimming took 2 bases from V and 1 from J, leaving 3 bases between them. The germline V gene encodes CDR1 MNHNY and CDR2 SVGAGI (reference sequence). This CDR3 is 13 amino acids long. CDR3 in amino acids: CASSYDSNQPQHF. The DNA for the CDR3 is TGTGCCAGCAGTTACGACAGCAATCAGCCCCAGCATTTT.

The rearrangement uses TRBV29-1 and TRBJ2-7, with D tentatively TRBD1 or TRBD2 (6 bases each). V gave up 5 bases and J gave up 4 bases, with 21 bases separating them. The CDR3 length is 15 residues. Germline V gene sequence: CDR1 SQVTM, CDR2 ANQGSEA. The CDR3 loop reads CSVWGAEGYRYEQYF. CDR3 sequence (DNA): TGCAGCGTTTGGGGGGCTGAAGGTTATCGTTACGAGCAGTACTTC.

The chain recombines TRBV18 with TRBJ2-7; tentative D call: TRBD2 (6 bases). Between the trimmed V and J ends, which lost 3 bases and 2 bases, there was a span of 8 bases. In germline, CDR1 is KGHSH, CDR2 LQKENI. CDR3 length equals 13 residues. CDR3 residues: CASSPEGTYEQYF. CDR3 coding DNA: TGTGCCAGCTCACCGGAGGGAACCTACGAGCAGTACTTC.

The V and J genes are TRBV7-8 and TRBJ2-5; D is ambiguous. The germline CDR1 and CDR2 sequences are SGHVS and FQNEAQ. Trimming left V 9 bases short and J 4 bases short, with 15 bases between. The CDR3 runs to 13 residues. The CDR3 protein is CASSSPFRETQYF. As DNA, the CDR3 is TGTGCCAGTTCGTCTCCATTCAGAGAGACCCAGTACTTC. The entire variable domain, with the rest obtained from reference TRBV7-8 and TRBJ2-5, is as follows: GAGVSQSPRYKVAKRGQDVALRCDPISGHVSLFWYQQALGQGPEFLTYFQNEAQLDKSGLPSDRFFAERPEGSVSTLKIQRTQQEDSAVYLCASSSPFRETQYFGPGTRLLVL.

The genes are TRBV6-5 and TRBJ2-1, with D uncertain. Per the germline V gene, CDR1 is MNHEY and CDR2 is SVGAGI. The CDR3 is 14 residues long. Trimming pared 6 bases from V and 6 bases from J, leaving 15 bases between. CDR3 sequence reads: CASRGPTVPNEQFF. CDR3 DNA sequence: TGTGCCAGCAGGGGTCCCACAGTCCCCAATGAGCAGTTCTTC.

This clone was recorded once. The genes are TRBV9 and TRBJ1-4; D remains unclear. Germline V gives CDR1 SGDLS, CDR2 YYNGEE. The CDR3 is 13 residues long. V was pared by 0 bases and J by 8 bases, with 8 bases between. The CDR3 nucleotides read TGTGCCAGCAGCGTAGCCGGTGGAGAAAAACTGTTTTTT. The encoded protein is CASSVAGGEKLFF.

The chain is built from TRBV9 and TRBJ1-1; D is perhaps TRBD1 (6 bases). CDR1 is SGDLS and CDR2 is YYNGEE in the germline V gene. CDR3 size: 14 residues. The V and J ends lost 3 bases and 1 base respectively, with 10 bases between them. The CDR3, as DNA: TGTGCCAGCAGCGCCCAGACAGGGAACACTGAAGCTTTCTTT. Translated: CASSAQTGNTEAFF.

J is TRBJ2-5 and V is TRBV5-6; a weak D match, TRBD2 (7 bases). Germline CDR1 and CDR2: SGHDT and YYEEEE. The CDR3 is made up of 17 amino acids. Trimming shortened V by 0 bases and J by 5 bases, and 20 bases separated the two germline ends. CDR3 in amino acids: CASSLALGGDRPETQYF. In DNA, the CDR3 is TGTGCCAGCAGCTTGGCGTTAGGGGGGGATCGTCCGGAGACCCAGTACTTC.

This chain connects TRBV9 to TRBJ2-3; 8 positions agree with TRBD2. This CDR3 is 16 amino acids long. The trim removed 2 bases at V and 2 bases at J, leaving 7 bases unmatched. Germline V lookup: CDR1 SGDLS, CDR2 YYNGEE. The CDR3 DNA follows: TGTGCCAGCAGCGTTGGACTAGCTCGCTACACAGATACGCAGTATTTT. This sequence encodes CASSVGLARYTDTQYF.

This chain joins TRBV18 and TRBJ2-2, with 7 bases identical to TRBD1. CDR1 is KGHSH and CDR2 is LQKENI in the germline V gene. The CDR3 covers 15 residues. Unmatched junction bases numbered 8, after V lost 6 bases and J lost 4 bases. The CDR3 nucleotides are TGTGCCAGCTCCGTATCAGGGGGTGCCACCGGGGAGCTGTTTTTT. It is translated as CASSVSGGATGELFF.

The genes are TRBV4-3 and TRBJ2-1; D gene unclear. Germline V gene sequence: CDR1 LGHNA, CDR2 YSLEER. The CDR3 totals 15 residues. Trimming pared 0 bases from V and 4 bases from J, leaving 10 bases between. CDR3: CASSQELGIYNEQFF. CDR3 coding DNA: TGCGCCAGCAGCCAAGAGTTGGGCATTTACAATGAGCAGTTCTTC.

J is TRBJ2-2 and V is TRBV29-1; 8 nucleotides align to TRBD1. The junction had 7 bases not matched to a gene; V was cut back by 5 bases and J by 5 bases. Per the germline V gene, CDR1 is SQVTM and CDR2 is ANQGSEA. CDR3 size: 14 residues. The CDR3 bases are TGCAGCGTTCTTGGACAGGGTAGGACCGGGGAGCTGTTTTTT. Residues: CSVLGQGRTGELFF.

V gene TRBV10-3 combines with J gene TRBJ2-4; D is ambiguous. V dropped 3 bases and J dropped 7 bases, with 10 bases sitting between them. This CDR3 has 13 residues. Germline V CDR1 and CDR2: ENHRY, SYGVKD. CDR3 loop: CAISESGRNIQYF. The CDR3, as DNA: TGTGCCATCAGTGAAAGTGGTAGGAACATTCAGTACTTC.

The CDR3 here is CASSLVQALVYEQYF. The DNA for the CDR3 is TGTGCCAGCAGCCTGGTCCAAGCCCTTGTGTACGAGCAGTACTTC. The rearrangement links TRBV5-6 to TRBJ2-7; no clear D gene. V lost 4 bases and J 4 bases, leaving 18 bases between the germline ends. Germline CDR1 is SGHDT and CDR2 is YYEEEE. The CDR3 is made up of 15 amino acids.

V is TRBV27 and J is TRBJ1-6; D not resolved. Germline CDR1 is MNHEY and CDR2 is SMNVEV (reference sequence). CDR3 size: 14 residues. The V end lost 4 bases, the J end lost 5 bases, and 9 bases lay between the germline ends. CDR3 DNA sequence: TGTGCCAGCAGTTCCCCGAATAATAATTCACCCCTCCACTTT. This sequence encodes CASSSPNNNSPLHF.

The chain carries TRBV28 and TRBJ1-2; maybe TRBD1 (5 bases). CDR3 length equals 14 residues. The V gene's germline CDR1 is MDHEN and CDR2 SYDVKM. The V and J ends lost 8 bases and 4 bases respectively, with 17 bases between them. The CDR3 reads CASGKTENFYGYTF. The DNA for the CDR3 is TGTGCCAGCGGTAAGACAGAGAACTTCTATGGCTACACCTTC.

The gene calls are TRBV5-5 and TRBJ2-2; 7 bases are a match to TRBD1. With V trimmed by 2 bases and J by 4 bases, 5 bases remained unmatched. Germline CDR1 is SGHKS and CDR2 is YYEKEE (reference sequence). This CDR3 is built from 15 residues. The CDR3 sequence: CASSFLNRGTGELFF. The DNA of the CDR3 is TGTGCCAGCAGCTTTCTTAACAGGGGCACCGGGGAGCTGTTTTTT. Based on the CDR3 plus reference TRBV5-5 and TRBJ2-2, the full variable domain is DAGVTQSPTHLIKTRGQQVTLRCSPISGHKSVSWYQQVLGQGPQFIFQYYEKEERGRGNFPDRFSARQFPNYSSELNVNALLLGDSALYLCASSFLNRGTGELFFGEGSRLTVL.

The chain is built from TRBV10-3 and TRBJ2-3, with a possible D match to TRBD2 (5 bases). Trimming cost V 8 bases and J 4 bases, with 10 bases left between them. Germline CDR1 reads ENHRY; CDR2 reads SYGVKD. The CDR3 runs to 12 residues. As DNA, the CDR3 is TGTGCCATCTCGGGGAGCGCAGATACGCAGTATTTT. Its translation: CAISGSADTQYF.

V usage is TRBV5-1 and J usage is TRBJ2-2; D is perhaps TRBD1 (5 bases). The CDR3 has 14 residues. V was trimmed by 5 bases and J by 3 bases, leaving 11 bases between them. CDR1 and CDR2 from the germline V gene are SGHRS and YFSETQ. DNA for the CDR3: TGCGCCAGCAGTTTTTCGACAGACACCGGGGAGCTGTTTTTT. Its protein is CASSFSTDTGELFF.

The chain recombines TRBV7-2 with TRBJ2-7, with TRBD1 matching over 8 bases. The CDR3 sequence is 13 residues long. Looked up from germline, CDR1 is SGHTA and CDR2 is FQGNSA. V trimming: 4 bases; J trimming: 5 bases; junction bases outside the gene matches: 4. The CDR3 coding sequence is TGTGCCAGCAGCTCTGACAGGGGAAACGAGCAGTACTTC. It codes for CASSSDRGNEQYF.

This clone was observed a handful of times. V and J are TRBV30 and TRBJ1-6; D may be TRBD1 (6 bases). The length of the CDR3 is 14 residues. In germline, CDR1 is GTSNPN, CDR2 SVGIG (reference sequence). V lost 5 bases to trimming and J lost 10 bases, with 18 bases between them. CDR3 region: CAWAQGQRGSPLHF. The CDR3 DNA reads as TGTGCCTGGGCTCAGGGACAAAGAGGCTCACCCCTCCACTTT.

V usage is TRBV2 and J usage is TRBJ1-1; D is uncertain. V lost 2 bases to trimming and J lost 1 base, with 5 bases between them. Germline V gene lookup returns CDR1 SNHLY and CDR2 FYNNEI. CDR3 length: 13 residues. CDR3 coding DNA: TGTGCCAGCAGTGAAATAGAGAACACTGAAGCTTTCTTT. It yields the protein CASSEIENTEAFF. The full variable domain, its missing parts supplied by reference TRBV2 and TRBJ1-1, is EPEVTQTPSHQVTQMGQEVILRCVPISNHLYFYWYRQILGQKVEFLVSFYNNEISEKSEIFDDQFSVERPDGSNFTLKIRSTKLEDSAMYFCASSEIENTEAFFGQGTRLTVV.